This T cell receptor (beta chain) comes out of a study of stem cell transplantation in POMP-related autoinflammatory disease. Study results and limitations: Across all analyzed T-cell subsets, patients with PRAID tended toward reduced diversity and increased clonality.

This clone was seen once. Its antigen is currently unknown. PRAID featured immunodeficiency plus autoinflammation. Using immunoSEQ multiplex PCR, the repertoire was profiled, and TCRdb retains in-frame clones only, with some absent. The table records tens of thousands of clones, approximately 91% of them present only once. The TCR comes from a human patient with POMP-related autoinflammation and immune dysregulation (PRAID). Some T cells may possibly be graft donor cells. The sequences come from CD4+ T cells from PBMCs, collected after stem cell transplantation.

CDR3 DNA sequence: TGTGCCAGCAGCCTCTTCAGGGATGGCTACACCTTC. It translates to CASSLFRDGYTF. The chain employs TRBV7-2 and TRBJ1-2; D perhaps matches TRBD1 (5 bases). V lost 5 bases and J 6 bases, leaving 10 bases between the germline ends. The germline gives CDR1 SGHTA, CDR2 FQGNSA. The CDR3 has 12 residues.